The 3 T cell receptor beta chains below were found in one sample sequenced in a study of shared clonotypes between healthy human individuals. Produced via immunoSEQ multiplex PCR; TCRdb's table is partial and in-frame only. The repertoire holds approximately 2,300,000 clones, roughly 92% seen once, with 0.37% in the top ten. The sequencing sample was made of naive CD4+ T cells from PBMCs. Sample subset: CD45RA+ positively selected. The receptors stem from a man between 18 and 29 years old in good health. Some clones in this sample may be carry-over from other donors' samples.

This clone appeared once. The chain carries TRBV2 and TRBJ2-7, with 7 bases fitting TRBD2. The germline V gene encodes CDR1 SNHLY and CDR2 FYNNEI. V trimming: 3 bases; J trimming: 6 bases; junction bases outside the gene matches: 8. The CDR3 runs 14 residues. The CDR3, as DNA: TGTGCCAGCAGTGAGGGAGGGGCATTCGGCGAGCAGTACTTC. Protein: CASSEGGAFGEQYF.

The chain combines TRBV5-3 with TRBJ2-5, with D tentatively TRBD1 (6 bases). TRBV5-3 has ORF status, its function being uncertain. Deletions cut 5 bases from V and 2 bases from J, with 10 bases between. The CDR3 covers 13 residues. The CDR3 spells CARSPGHQETQYF. CDR3 DNA sequence: TGTGCCAGAAGTCCGGGACATCAAGAGACCCAGTACTTC.

A remark on this clone: Within the sample, other DNA sequences also encode this same CDR3. This CDR3 reads CASSLVRSYEQYF. CDR3 coding DNA: TGTGCCAGCAGCTTAGTTCGTTCCTACGAGCAGTACTTC. The chain combines TRBV7-2 with TRBJ2-7; D not certain. The germline V gene has CDR1 SGHTA and CDR2 FQGNSA. Trimming shortened V by 1 base and J by 1 base, and 5 bases separated the two germline ends. The CDR3 sequence is 13 residues long.